The present T cell receptor beta chain was sequenced within a study of early T cells in non-severe SARS-CoV-2 infection. Study-level background: Sequencing input comprised bulk RNA from unsorted whole blood; chain pairing was not available.

V was pared by 5 bases and J by 0 bases, with 11 bases between. This CDR3 is 14 amino acids long. CDR1 is DFQATT and CDR2 is SNEGSKA in the germline V gene (reference sequence). Attachment of unique molecular identifiers was made to individual cDNA molecules. TCRdb used MiXCR to reprocess the 5' RACE reads, holding one entry per CDR3 protein. This sample has around 60,000 distinct CDR3 sequences, with around 13% found just once. This clonotype was recorded a few times. As yet, its antigen is unknown. Study observations and caveats: CD4 and private specificities were missed by VDJdb matching, which favored anti-spike CD8 responses.

Sample: whole blood. The receptor was derived from an adult who was a healthcare worker with PCR-confirmed SARS-CoV-2 infection or an uninfected control (not recorded which). V is TRBV20-1 and J is TRBJ2-1; D may be TRBD2 (6 bases). The CDR3 region is CSAEQAGSYNEQFF. In DNA form, the CDR3 reads TGCAGTGCTGAGCAAGCGGGCTCCTACAATGAGCAGTTCTTC.